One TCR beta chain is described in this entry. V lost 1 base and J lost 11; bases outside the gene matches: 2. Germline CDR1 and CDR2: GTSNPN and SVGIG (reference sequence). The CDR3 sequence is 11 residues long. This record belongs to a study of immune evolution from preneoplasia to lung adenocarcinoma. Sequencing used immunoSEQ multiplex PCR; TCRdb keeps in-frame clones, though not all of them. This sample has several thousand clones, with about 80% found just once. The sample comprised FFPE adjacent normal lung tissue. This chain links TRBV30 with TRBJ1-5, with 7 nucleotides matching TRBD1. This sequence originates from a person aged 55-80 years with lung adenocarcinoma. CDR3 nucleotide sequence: TGTGCCTGGAGTGGACAGGGAGCCCAGCATTTT. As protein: CAWSGQGAQHF.